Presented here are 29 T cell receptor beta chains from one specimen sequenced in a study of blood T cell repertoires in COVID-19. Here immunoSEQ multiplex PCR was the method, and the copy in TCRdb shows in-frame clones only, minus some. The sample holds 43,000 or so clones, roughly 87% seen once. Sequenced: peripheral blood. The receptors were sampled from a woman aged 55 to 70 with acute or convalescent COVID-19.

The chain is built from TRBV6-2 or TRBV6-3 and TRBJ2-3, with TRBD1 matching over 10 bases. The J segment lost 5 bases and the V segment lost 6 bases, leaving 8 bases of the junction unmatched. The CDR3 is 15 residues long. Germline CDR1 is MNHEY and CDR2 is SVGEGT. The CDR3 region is CASSSDRGQVDTQYF. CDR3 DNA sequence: TGTGCCAGCAGCAGTGACAGGGGGCAGGTAGATACGCAGTATTTT.

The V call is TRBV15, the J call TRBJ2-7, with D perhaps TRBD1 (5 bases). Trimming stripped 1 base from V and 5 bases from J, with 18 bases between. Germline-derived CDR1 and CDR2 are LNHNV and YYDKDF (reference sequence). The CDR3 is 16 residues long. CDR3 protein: CATSRGELKGNHEQYF. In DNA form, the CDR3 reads TGTGCCACCAGCAGAGGCGAGTTGAAGGGGAACCACGAGCAGTACTTC.

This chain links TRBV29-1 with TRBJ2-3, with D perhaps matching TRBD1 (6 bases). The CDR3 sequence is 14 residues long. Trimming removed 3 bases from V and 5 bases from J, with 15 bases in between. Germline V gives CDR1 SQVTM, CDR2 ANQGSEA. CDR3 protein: CSVESGAAGDTQYF. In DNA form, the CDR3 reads TGCAGCGTTGAGTCAGGGGCGGCCGGAGATACGCAGTATTTT.

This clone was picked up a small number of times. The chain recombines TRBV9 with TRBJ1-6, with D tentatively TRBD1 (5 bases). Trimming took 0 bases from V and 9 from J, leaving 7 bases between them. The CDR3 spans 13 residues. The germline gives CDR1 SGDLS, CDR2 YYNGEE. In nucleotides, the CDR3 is TGTGCCAGCAGCGTAGACCAGGGTTCACCCCTCCACTTT. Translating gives CASSVDQGSPLHF.

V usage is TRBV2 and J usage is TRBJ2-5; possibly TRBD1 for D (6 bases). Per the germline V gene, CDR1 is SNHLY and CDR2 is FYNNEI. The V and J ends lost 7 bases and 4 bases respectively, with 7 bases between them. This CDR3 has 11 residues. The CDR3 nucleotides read TGTGCCAGCACCAGGGGAGAGACCCAGTACTTC. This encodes CASTRGETQYF.

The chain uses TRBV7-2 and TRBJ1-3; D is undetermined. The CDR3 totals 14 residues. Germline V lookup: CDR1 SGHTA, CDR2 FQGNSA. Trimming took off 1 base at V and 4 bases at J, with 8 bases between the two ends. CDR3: CASSLEYGGNTIYF. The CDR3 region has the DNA TGTGCCAGCAGCTTAGAATATGGCGGAAACACCATATATTTT.

The CDR3 nucleotides are TGTGCCAGCCGACAGGGGGTGAACACCGGGGAGCTGTTTTTT. This encodes CASRQGVNTGELFF. This sequence joins TRBV6-4 and TRBJ2-2; 9 nucleotides agree with TRBD1. The CDR3 totals 14 residues. Trimming took 8 bases from V and 1 from J; bases not matched to a gene: 2. Germline-derived CDR1 and CDR2 are MRHNA and SNTAGT.

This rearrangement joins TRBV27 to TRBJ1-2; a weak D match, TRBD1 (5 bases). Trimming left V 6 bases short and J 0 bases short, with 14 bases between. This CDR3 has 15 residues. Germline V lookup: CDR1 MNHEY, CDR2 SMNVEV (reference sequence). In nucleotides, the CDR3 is TGTGCCAGCAGCCTCACGGGGGGGGCTAACTATGGCTACACCTTC. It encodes CASSLTGGANYGYTF.

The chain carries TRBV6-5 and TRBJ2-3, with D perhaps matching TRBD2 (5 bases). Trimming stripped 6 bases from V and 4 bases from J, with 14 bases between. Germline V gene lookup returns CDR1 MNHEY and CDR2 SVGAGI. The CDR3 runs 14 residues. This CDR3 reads CASRLRGSPDTQYF. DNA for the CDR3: TGTGCCAGCAGACTTCGGGGAAGCCCAGATACGCAGTATTTT.

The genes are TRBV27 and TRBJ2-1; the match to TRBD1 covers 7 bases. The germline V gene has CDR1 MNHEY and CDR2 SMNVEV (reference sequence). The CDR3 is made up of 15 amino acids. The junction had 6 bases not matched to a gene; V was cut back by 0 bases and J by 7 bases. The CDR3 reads CASSLSLGQRNEQFF. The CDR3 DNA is TGTGCCAGCAGTTTATCCTTGGGACAGAGAAATGAGCAGTTCTTC.

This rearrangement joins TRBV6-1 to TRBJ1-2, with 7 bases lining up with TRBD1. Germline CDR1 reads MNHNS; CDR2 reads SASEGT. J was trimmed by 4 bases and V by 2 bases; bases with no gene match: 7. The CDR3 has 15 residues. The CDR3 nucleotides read TGTGCCAGCAGTGAACCGGACAGGATCGGCTATGGCTACACCTTC. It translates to CASSEPDRIGYGYTF.

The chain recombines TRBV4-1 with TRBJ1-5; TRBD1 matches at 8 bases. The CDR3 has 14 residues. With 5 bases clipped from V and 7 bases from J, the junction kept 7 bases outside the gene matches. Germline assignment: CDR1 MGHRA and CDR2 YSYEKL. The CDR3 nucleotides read TGCGCCAGCAGCTACCGACAGGGGACGCAGCCCCAGCATTTT. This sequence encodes CASSYRQGTQPQHF.

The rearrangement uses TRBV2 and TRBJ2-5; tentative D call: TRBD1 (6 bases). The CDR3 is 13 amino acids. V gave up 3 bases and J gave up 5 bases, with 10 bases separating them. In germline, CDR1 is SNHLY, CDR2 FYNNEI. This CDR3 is CASSDGGWETQYF. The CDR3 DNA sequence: TGTGCCAGCAGTGATGGGGGCTGGGAGACCCAGTACTTC.

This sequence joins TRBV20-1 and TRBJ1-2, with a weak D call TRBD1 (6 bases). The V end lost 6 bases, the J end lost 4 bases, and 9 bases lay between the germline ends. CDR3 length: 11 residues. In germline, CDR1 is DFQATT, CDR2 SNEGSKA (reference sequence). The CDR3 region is CSARDTYGYTF. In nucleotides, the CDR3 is TGCAGTGCCCGGGACACCTATGGCTACACCTTC.

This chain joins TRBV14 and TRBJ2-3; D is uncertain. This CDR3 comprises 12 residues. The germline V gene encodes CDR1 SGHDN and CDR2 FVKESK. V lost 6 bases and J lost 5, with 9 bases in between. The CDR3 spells CASRASGDTQYF. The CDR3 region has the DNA TGTGCCAGCAGGGCGTCGGGAGATACGCAGTATTTT.

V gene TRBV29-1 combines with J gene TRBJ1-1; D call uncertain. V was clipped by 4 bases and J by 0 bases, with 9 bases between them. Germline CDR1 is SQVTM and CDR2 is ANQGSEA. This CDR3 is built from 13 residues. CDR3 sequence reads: CSVVRDLNTEAFF. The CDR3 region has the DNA TGCAGCGTTGTGCGGGATTTGAACACTGAAGCTTTCTTT.

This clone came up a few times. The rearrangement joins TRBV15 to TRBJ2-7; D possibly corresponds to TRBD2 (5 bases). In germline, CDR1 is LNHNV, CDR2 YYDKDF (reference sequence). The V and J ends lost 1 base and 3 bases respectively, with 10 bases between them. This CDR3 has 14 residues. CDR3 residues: CATSRGGQSYEQYF. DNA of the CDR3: TGTGCCACCAGCAGAGGAGGGCAGAGCTACGAGCAGTACTTC.

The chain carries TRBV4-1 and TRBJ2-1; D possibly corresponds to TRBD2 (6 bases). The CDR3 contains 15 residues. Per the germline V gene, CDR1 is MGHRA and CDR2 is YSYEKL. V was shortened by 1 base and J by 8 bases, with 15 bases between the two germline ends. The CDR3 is CASSQGVITGDEQFF. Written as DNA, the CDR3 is TGCGCCAGCAGCCAAGGGGTTATAACGGGAGATGAGCAGTTCTTC.

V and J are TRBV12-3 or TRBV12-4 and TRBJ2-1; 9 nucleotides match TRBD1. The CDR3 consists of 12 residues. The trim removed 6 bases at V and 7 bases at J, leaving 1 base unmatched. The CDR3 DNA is TGTGCCAGCAGCGGACAGGGGAATGAGCAGTTCTTC. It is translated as CASSGQGNEQFF.

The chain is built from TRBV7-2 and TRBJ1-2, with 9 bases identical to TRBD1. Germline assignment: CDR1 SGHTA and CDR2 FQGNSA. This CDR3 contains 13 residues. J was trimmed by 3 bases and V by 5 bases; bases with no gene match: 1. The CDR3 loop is CASSRQGDYGYTF. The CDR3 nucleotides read TGTGCCAGCAGCCGACAGGGGGACTATGGCTACACCTTC.

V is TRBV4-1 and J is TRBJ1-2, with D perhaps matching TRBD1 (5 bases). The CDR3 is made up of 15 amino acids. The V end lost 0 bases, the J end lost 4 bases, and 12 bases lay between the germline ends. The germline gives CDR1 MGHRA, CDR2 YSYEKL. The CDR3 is CASSQDGGEVYGYTF. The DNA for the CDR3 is TGCGCCAGCAGCCAAGACGGAGGGGAGGTCTATGGCTACACCTTC.

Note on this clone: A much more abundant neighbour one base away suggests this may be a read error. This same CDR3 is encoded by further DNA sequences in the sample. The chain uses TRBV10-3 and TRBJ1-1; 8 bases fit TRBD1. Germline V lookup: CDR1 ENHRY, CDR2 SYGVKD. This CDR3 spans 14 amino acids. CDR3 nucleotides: TGTGCTATCAGTGAGGGACAGGTGAACACTGAAGCTTTCTTT. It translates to CAISEGQVNTEAFF.

The CDR3 DNA reads TGTGCCACCAGTGACCCGACAGGGGTGGCGACCCAGTACTTC. Its protein product is CATSDPTGVATQYF. The chain links TRBV24-1 to TRBJ2-5, with 8 bases identical to TRBD1. Looked up from germline, CDR1 is KGHDR and CDR2 is SFDVKD. V lost 4 bases and J lost 7; bases outside the gene matches: 7. There are 14 residues in the CDR3.

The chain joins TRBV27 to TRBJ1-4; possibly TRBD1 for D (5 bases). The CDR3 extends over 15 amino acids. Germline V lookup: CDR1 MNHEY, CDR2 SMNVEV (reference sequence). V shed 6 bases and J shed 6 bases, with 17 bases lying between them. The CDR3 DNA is TGTGCCAGCAGACTATCGGGGGATAGACATGAAAAACTGTTTTTT. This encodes CASRLSGDRHEKLFF.

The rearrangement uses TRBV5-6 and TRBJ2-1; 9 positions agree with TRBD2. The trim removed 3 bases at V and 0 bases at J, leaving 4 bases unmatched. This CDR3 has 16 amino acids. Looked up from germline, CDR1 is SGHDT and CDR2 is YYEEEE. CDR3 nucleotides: TGTGCCAGCAGCTACCAGGGACTAGCCTCCTACAATGAGCAGTTCTTC. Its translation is CASSYQGLASYNEQFF.

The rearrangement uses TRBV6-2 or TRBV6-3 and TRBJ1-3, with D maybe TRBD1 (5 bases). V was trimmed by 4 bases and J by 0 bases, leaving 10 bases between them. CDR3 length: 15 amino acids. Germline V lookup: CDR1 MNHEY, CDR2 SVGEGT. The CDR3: CASSSYRLSGNTIYF. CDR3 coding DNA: TGTGCCAGCAGTTCATACAGGCTCTCTGGAAACACCATATATTTT.

CDR3 protein: CASTRTGETEAFF. The CDR3 DNA sequence: TGTGCCAGCACCCGGACAGGAGAGACTGAAGCTTTCTTT. The chain recombines TRBV27 with TRBJ1-1; 7 nucleotides match TRBD1. CDR1 and CDR2 (germline): MNHEY, SMNVEV (reference sequence). CDR3 length equals 13 residues. V was pared by 7 bases and J by 5 bases, with 7 bases of the junction left unmatched.

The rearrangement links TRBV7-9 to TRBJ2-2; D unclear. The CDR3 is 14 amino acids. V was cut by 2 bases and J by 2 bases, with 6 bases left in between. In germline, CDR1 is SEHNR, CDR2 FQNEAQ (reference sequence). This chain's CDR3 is CASSLIANTGELFF. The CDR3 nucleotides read TGTGCCAGCAGCTTAATAGCTAACACCGGGGAGCTGTTTTTT.

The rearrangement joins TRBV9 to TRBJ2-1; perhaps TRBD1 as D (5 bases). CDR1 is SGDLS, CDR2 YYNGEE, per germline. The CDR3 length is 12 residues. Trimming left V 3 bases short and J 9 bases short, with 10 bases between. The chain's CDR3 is CASSAQGSEQFF. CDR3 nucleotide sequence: TGTGCCAGCAGCGCCCAGGGTAGTGAGCAGTTCTTC.